Described below is a single TCR beta chain sequence and its context. As to treatment: randomized to nivolumab then ipilimumab (arm A) or the reverse (arm B). Sorted cells were live CD3+CD8+, lacking CD19 and CD56, from PBMCs. The record originates from a study of sequential checkpoint blockade in melanoma. At the level of the study: Patients were randomized 1:1 to nivolumab-then-ipilimumab or ipilimumab-then-nivolumab first-line. Maintenance nivolumab came after either treatment sequence.

TCRdb keeps only in-frame clones here, not all; method: immunoSEQ multiplex PCR. The repertoire holds 25,000 to 30,000 clones, with about 72% as singletons. The CDR3 loop spans 15 amino acids. The V gene's germline CDR1 is PRHDT and CDR2 FYEKMQ (reference sequence). V lost 4 bases and J lost 2, with 12 bases in between. The input for sequencing was CD8+ T cells sorted from blood (inferred from file names), taken from a patient given nivolumab and ipilimumab in sequence. The chain uses TRBV13 and TRBJ2-1; a weak D match, TRBD2 (6 bases). The clonotype was recovered from a human donor with melanoma. In DNA form, the CDR3 reads TGTGCCAGCAGCTCATTCGGGGGTGCCTACAATGAGCAGTTCTTC. It encodes CASSSFGGAYNEQFF.